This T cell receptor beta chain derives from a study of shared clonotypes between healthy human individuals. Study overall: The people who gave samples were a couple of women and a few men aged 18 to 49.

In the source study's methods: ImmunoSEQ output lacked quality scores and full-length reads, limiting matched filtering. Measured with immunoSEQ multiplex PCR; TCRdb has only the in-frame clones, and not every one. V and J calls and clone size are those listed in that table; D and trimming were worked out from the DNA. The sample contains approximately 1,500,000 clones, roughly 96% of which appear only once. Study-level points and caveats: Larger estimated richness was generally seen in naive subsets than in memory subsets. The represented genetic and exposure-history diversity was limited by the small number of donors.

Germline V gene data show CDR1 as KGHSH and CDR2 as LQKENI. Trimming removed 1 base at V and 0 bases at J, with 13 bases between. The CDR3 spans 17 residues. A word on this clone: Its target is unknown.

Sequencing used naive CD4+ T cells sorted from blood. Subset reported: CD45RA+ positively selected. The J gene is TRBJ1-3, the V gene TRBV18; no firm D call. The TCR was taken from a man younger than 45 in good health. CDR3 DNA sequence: TGTGCCAGCTCACCACGGGATATGGGCGACTCTGGAAACACCATATATTTT. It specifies CASSPRDMGDSGNTIYF. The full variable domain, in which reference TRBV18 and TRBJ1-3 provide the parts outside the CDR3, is NAGVMQNPRHLVRRRGQEARLRCSPMKGHSHVYWYRQLPEEGLKFMVYLQKENIIDESGMPKERFSAEFPKEGPSILRIQQVVRGDSAAYFCASSPRDMGDSGNTIYFGEGSWLTVV.